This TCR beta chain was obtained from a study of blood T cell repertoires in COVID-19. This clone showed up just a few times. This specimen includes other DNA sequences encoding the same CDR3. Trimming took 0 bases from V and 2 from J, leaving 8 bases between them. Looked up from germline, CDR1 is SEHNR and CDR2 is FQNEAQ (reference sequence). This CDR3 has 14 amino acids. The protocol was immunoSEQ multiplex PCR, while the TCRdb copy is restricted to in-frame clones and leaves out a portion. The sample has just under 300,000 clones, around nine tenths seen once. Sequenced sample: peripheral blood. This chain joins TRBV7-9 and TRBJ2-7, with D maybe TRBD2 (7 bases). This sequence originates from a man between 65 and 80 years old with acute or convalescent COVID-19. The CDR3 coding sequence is TGTGCCAGCAGCTTAGCGGGGGGGCCCTACGAGCAGTACTTC. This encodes CASSLAGGPYEQYF.